This T cell receptor beta chain was sequenced for a study of blood T cell repertoires in COVID-19 (dated by TCRdb to 2019 to 2021). Some background on the complete study: Samples from collaborators originated in the United States, Italy and Spain and spanned both the acute and convalescent phases of COVID-19. The prospective study material was composed of cDNA or gDNA derived from T cells, B-cell-depleted T cells, or PBMCs. Subjects who had been exposed to COVID-19, were actively infected with it, or had recovered from it provided the deeply sampled blood TCRbeta repertoires that made up the dataset. The repertoires were released in a freely available public database intended as a resource for research on the immune response to SARS-CoV-2. Samples came from the ongoing ImmuneRACE study (first 160 participants) plus 1,254 subjects from 6 global collaborators. Sample metadata almost always included a de-identified subject ID, COVID-19 status, age in years and sex. Where available, HLA class I and class II types were obtained from metadata supplied by the sample provider rather than from assay-based typing. Study-wide findings and limitations: The quantity of clinical and demographic metadata differed by source and by participant and was supplied without curation.

TCRbeta CDR3 regions were amplified from genomic DNA by means of the immunoSEQ Assay, a bias-controlled multiplex PCR. The paper's processing steps were these. The number of nucleated cells in each sample was estimated from the amplification of reference gene primers within the assay. Sequence reads were collapsed and filtered to measure the absolute abundance of every unique TCRbeta CDR3 rearrangement. For each sample, productive Simpson clonality was calculated by taking the square root of Simpson's diversity index across productive rearrangements. TCRdb took this table from immuneACCESS and kept in-frame rearrangements with V and J called. Such tables lack part of the clones; where checked against another copy, unresolved V genes explain under half of the gap, and the rest is unexplained. V, J and clone size reflect that table, while D and trimming were determined from the DNA. The sample contains about 69,000 clones, about four fifths of them found a single time. Clones ranked in the top ten supply 45% to 60% of the sample.

Each collaborating institution followed its own protocols to collect whole blood in K2EDTA tubes. For TCRbeta analysis, collaborators shipped samples in one of three forms: frozen whole blood, isolated PBMCs, or DNA extracted from either of those sample types. This clone was seen a single time. Its antigen is unknown. The sample holds no much larger clone one base away, and base qualities are not on file. The TCR originated in a human donor in a cohort sampled during active COVID-19. The material sequenced was peripheral blood.

This receptor carries the CDR3 CASSPLTGTGEQFF. The bases read TGTGCCAGCAGCCCGTTGACAGGCACTGGTGAGCAGTTCTTC. Recombination linked TRBV11-2 to TRBJ2-1; tentative D gene TRBD1, with 6 bases matching. The CDR3 contains 14 residues, cysteine and phenylalanine counted. Of the read, only the CDR3 DNA is kept; its 42 bases are in frame from base 1. Trimming removed 5 bases from V and 9 bases from J, leaving 17 bases between the germline ends. Taken from the germline V gene, the CDR1 and CDR2 loops are SGHAT and FQNNGV.